This TCR beta chain was retrieved from a study of blood T cell repertoires in COVID-19. Study context: T cells, B-cell-depleted T cells, or PBMCs provided the cDNA or gDNA that served as material.

Authors' methods: Counts of nucleated cells, estimated from reference gene primer amplification, were obtained. Assay: immunoSEQ multiplex PCR; the TCRdb copy retains only in-frame clones and omits some. V and J calls and clone size follow that table, whereas D and trimming were derived from the DNA. The data contain about 88,000 clones, less than 75% of them singletons. V was clipped by 4 bases and J by 3 bases; unmatched bases: 8. Germline V gene data show CDR1 as SNHLY and CDR2 as FYNNEI. The CDR3 is 17 residues long. The receptor was isolated from a woman aged 55 to 70 in a cohort sampled during active or convalescent COVID-19. Material for sequencing was peripheral blood. The rearrangement joins TRBV2 to TRBJ1-4; TRBD1 agrees at 10 bases. CDR3 loop: CASSGSGQGLPNEKLFF. The CDR3 region has the DNA TGTGCCAGCAGTGGGTCGGGACAGGGGCTTCCTAATGAAAAACTGTTTTTT. Variable domain in full (rest from reference TRBV2 and TRBJ1-4): EPEVTQTPSHQVTQMGQEVILRCVPISNHLYFYWYRQILGQKVEFLVSFYNNEISEKSEIFDDQFSVERPDGSNFTLKIRSTKLEDSAMYFCASSGSGQGLPNEKLFFGSGTQLSVL.